This T cell receptor (beta chain) was documented in a study of somatic mutations in cytotoxic T cells in rheumatoid arthritis. This table comes from immunoSEQ multiplex PCR, and its TCRdb copy is limited to in-frame clones, with some not included. The sample lists 15,000 to 20,000 clones, 70% to 80% seen once, with approximately 5.3% in the top ten. This clone was observed a handful of times. The material sequenced was CD8+ T cells sorted from blood. This TCR derives from a man aged 55 to 70 in good health.

For the CDR3, the DNA is TGCGCCAGCAGCTTCAGCCTAGCGGTAAACTACGAGCAGTACTTC. Its protein product is CASSFSLAVNYEQYF. The chain carries TRBV5-1 and TRBJ2-7, with TRBD2 identical over 7 bases. The CDR3 spans 15 residues. The germline gives CDR1 SGHRS, CDR2 YFSETQ. Losses at the gene ends were 2 bases for V and 3 bases for J; bases not matched to a gene: 8.